The clone carrying this T cell receptor (beta chain) was counted between two and nine times. Its antigen is undetermined. This sample stems from a study of cytomegalovirus exposure and HLA in healthy donors. Study outcomes and limitations: When presence/absence was analysed, sequencing depth was taken to be roughly uniform across donors.

The CDR3 has 12 amino acids. V shed 6 bases and J shed 6 bases, with 15 bases lying between them. Germline values: CDR1 SQVTM, CDR2 ANQGSEA. The PCR had 60 Vbeta and 13 Jbeta primers. Produced via immunoSEQ multiplex PCR; TCRdb's table is partial and in-frame only. This repertoire shows under 200,000 clones, about 80% found once; its top ten account for 4% to 5%. The sample consisted of PBMCs. The V gene is TRBV29-1, the J gene TRBJ2-7; D is possibly TRBD2 (5 bases). This TCR was recovered from a man aged 25 to 45 in good health and CMV-seronegative. The CDR3 region has the DNA TGCAGCGTCGGTACCCCCCGGGGCGAGCAGTACTTC. This translates into CSVGTPRGEQYF.